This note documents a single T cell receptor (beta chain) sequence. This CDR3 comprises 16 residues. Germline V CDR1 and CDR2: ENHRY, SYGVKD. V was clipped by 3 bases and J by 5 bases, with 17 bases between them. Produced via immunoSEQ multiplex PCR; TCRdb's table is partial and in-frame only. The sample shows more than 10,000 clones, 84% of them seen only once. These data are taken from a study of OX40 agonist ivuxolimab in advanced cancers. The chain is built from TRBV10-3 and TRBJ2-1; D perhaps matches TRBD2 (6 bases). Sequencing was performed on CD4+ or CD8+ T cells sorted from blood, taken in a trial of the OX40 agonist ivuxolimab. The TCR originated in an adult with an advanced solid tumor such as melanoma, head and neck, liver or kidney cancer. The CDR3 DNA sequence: TGTGCCATCAGTGATGGGGGGACCAGGTTCCACAATGAGCAGTTCTTC. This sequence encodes CAISDGGTRFHNEQFF.